The T cell receptor (beta chain) under discussion was sequenced for a study of cytomegalovirus exposure and HLA in healthy donors. Study-level information: Earlier work reported 90 million to 120 million unique TCR beta sequences from 180 million or so T cells. Study conclusions and caveats: Reports described diagnosis of cytomegalovirus status by the classifier as highly specific and sensitive. CMV serostatus was the only recorded immune exposure for donors.

Per germline, CDR1 MNHNY and CDR2 SVGAGI (reference sequence). The CDR3 totals 12 residues. The V gene lost 5 bases and the J gene lost 6 bases, with 10 bases spanning the gap. A multiplex PCR was run with 60 Vbeta primers and 13 Jbeta primers. Produced via immunoSEQ multiplex PCR; TCRdb's table is partial and in-frame only. Here the sample spans 100,000 to 150,000 clones, roughly 9.6% being singletons. As to this clone: Antigen unknown.

Sequencing was done on a sample of PBMCs. The clonotype comes from a woman in her forties in good health and CMV-seropositive. The chain is built from TRBV6-6 and TRBJ1-1; tentatively, D is TRBD1 (5 bases). The CDR3 DNA is TGTGCCAGCAGTCGTACGGGGGCTGAAGCTTTCTTT. This translates into CASSRTGAEAFF.